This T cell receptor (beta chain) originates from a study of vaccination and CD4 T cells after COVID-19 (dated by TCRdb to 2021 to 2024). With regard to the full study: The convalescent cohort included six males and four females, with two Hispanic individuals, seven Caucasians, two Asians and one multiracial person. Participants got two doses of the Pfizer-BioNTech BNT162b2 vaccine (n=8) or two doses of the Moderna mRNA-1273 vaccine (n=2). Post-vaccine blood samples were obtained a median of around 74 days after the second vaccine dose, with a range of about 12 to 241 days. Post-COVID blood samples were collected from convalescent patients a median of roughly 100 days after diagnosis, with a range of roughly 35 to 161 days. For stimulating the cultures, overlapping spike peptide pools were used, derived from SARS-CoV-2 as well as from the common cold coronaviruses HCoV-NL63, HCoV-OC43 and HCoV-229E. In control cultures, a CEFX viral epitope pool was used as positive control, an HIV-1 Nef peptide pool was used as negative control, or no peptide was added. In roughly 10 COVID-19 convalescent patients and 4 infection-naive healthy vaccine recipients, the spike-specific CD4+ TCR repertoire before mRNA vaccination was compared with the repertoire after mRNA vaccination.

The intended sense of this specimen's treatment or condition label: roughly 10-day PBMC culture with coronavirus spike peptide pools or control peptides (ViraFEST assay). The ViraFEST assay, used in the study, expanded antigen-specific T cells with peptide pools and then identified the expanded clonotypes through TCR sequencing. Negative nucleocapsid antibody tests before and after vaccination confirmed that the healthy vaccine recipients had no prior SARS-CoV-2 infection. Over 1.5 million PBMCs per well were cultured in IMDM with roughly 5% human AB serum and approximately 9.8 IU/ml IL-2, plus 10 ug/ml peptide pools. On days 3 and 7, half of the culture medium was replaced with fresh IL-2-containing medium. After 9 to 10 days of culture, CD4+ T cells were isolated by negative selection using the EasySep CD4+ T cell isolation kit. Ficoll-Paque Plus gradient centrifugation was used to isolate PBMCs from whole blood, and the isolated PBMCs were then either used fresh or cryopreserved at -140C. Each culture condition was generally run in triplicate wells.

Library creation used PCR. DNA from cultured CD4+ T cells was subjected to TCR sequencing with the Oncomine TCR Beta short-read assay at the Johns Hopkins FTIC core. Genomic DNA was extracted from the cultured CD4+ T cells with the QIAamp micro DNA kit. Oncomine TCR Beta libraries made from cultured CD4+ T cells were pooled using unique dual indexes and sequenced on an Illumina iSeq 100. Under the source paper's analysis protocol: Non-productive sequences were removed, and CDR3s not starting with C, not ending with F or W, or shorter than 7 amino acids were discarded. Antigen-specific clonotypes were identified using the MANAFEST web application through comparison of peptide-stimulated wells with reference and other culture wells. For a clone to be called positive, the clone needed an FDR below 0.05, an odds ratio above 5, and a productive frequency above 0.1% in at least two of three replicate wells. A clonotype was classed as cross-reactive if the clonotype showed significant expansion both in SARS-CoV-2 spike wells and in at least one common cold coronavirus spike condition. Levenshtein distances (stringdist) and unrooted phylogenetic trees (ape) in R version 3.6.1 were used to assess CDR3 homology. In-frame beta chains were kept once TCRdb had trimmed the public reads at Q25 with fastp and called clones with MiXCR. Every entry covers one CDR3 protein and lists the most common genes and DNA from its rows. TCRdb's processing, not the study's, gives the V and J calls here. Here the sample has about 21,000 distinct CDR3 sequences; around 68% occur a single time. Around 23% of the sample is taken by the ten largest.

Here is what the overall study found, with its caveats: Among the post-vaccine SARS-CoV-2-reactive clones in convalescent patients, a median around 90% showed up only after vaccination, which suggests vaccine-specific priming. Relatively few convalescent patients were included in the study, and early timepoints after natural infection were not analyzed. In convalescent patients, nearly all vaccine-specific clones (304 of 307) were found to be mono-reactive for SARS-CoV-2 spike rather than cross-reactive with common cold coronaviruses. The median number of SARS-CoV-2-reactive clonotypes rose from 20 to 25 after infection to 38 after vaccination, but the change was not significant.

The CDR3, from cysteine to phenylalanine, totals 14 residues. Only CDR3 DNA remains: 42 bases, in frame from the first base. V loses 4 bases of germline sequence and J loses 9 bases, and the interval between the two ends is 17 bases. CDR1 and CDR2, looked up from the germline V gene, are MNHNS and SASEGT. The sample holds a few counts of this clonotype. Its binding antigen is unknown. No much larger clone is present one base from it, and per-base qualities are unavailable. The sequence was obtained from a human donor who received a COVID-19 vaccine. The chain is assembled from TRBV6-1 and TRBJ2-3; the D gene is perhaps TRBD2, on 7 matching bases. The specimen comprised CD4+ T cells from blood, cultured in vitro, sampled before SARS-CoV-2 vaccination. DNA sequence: TGTGCCAGCAGTGCTGAAGTAAGGGGGGGGACGCAGTATTTT. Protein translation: CASSAEVRGGTQYF.